The next 29 T cell receptor beta chains were all read from a single sample in a study of T cell responses to AZD1222 COVID-19 vaccine (dated by TCRdb to 2020 to 2023). Libraries were prepared through the immunoSEQ multiplex PCR assay. TCRdb stores this immuneACCESS table with in-frame sequences only. Part of the clones is absent; in the studies checked, under half of the shortfall reflects unresolved V genes, and no reason is known for the rest. The sample records 90,000 to 120,000 clones, 70% to 90% of which are singletons. About 5% of the sample is in the top ten clones. The sample's time point, from its label and the paper: about 28 days (+/-7) after the second vaccine dose. This specimen was peripheral blood, taken 28 days after the second AZD1222 dose. The origin of the receptors is an adult who received the AZD1222 COVID-19 vaccine.

The chain has TRBV9 and TRBJ1-3, with unresolved D. V lost 4 bases to trimming and J lost 0 bases, with 8 bases between them. The CDR3 spans 14 residues. Germline V gene data show CDR1 as SGDLS and CDR2 as YYNGEE. The CDR3 protein is CASSPAFSGNTIYF. As DNA, the CDR3 is TGTGCCAGCAGCCCCGCCTTCTCTGGAAACACCATATATTTT.

V gene TRBV7-2 combines with J gene TRBJ2-1; D is perhaps TRBD1 (6 bases). This CDR3 is built from 16 residues. Germline CDR1 is SGHTA and CDR2 is FQGNSA. The V end lost 1 base, the J end lost 5 bases, and 15 bases lay between the germline ends. Written as DNA, the CDR3 is TGTGCCAGCAGCTTAGTAGTGTGGGGGCAGCACAATGAGCAGTTCTTC. Amino acid sequence: CASSLVVWGQHNEQFF. Variable domain in full (rest from reference TRBV7-2 and TRBJ2-1): GAGVSQSPSNKVTEKGKDVELRCDPISGHTALYWYRQSLGQGLEFLIYFQGNSAPDKSGLPSDRFSAERTGGSVSTLTIQRTQQEDSAVYLCASSLVVWGQHNEQFFGPGTRLTVL.

The genes are TRBV7-8 and TRBJ2-5, with a tentative D call TRBD2 (6 bases). The germline V gene has CDR1 SGHVS and CDR2 FQNEAQ. The CDR3 covers 13 residues. Trimming pared 5 bases from V and 5 bases from J, leaving 12 bases between. CDR3 sequence reads: CASSGGTFETQYF. As DNA, the CDR3 is TGTGCCAGCAGCGGCGGGACTTTCGAGACCCAGTACTTC.

This chain joins TRBV6-5 and TRBJ2-7; weak D call: TRBD2 (7 bases). The V gene's germline CDR1 is MNHEY and CDR2 SVGAGI. The CDR3 totals 14 residues. Trimming removed 2 bases from V and 5 bases from J, with 13 bases in between. In nucleotides, the CDR3 is TGTGCCAGCAGTTACAACGGGGGGCAGGACGAGCAGTACTTC. Protein sequence: CASSYNGGQDEQYF.

This rearrangement joins TRBV6-5 to TRBJ1-2; D is perhaps TRBD1 (5 bases). CDR1 MNHEY and CDR2 SVGAGI come from the germline V gene. Trimming shortened V by 5 bases and J by 6 bases, and 19 bases separated the two germline ends. The CDR3 contains 15 residues. The CDR3 here is CASSPFTGGRNGYTF. The CDR3 DNA reads TGTGCCAGCAGTCCGTTCACAGGCGGTCGGAATGGCTACACCTTC.

This chain connects TRBV18 to TRBJ1-1, with a weak D call TRBD1 (5 bases). From germline, CDR1 is KGHSH and CDR2 LQKENI. Trimming took off 3 bases at V and 0 bases at J, with 14 bases between the two ends. CDR3 length: 16 amino acids. The DNA of the CDR3 is TGTGCCAGCTCACCCCCGGGTACGGGGGTGAACACTGAAGCTTTCTTT. It is translated as CASSPPGTGVNTEAFF.

This clone occurred a few times. The V and J genes are TRBV5-4 and TRBJ1-1, with no clear D. The germline V and J ends were trimmed by 3 bases and 4 bases, with 22 bases remaining between them. The CDR3 has 17 amino acids. Germline-derived CDR1 and CDR2 are SGHNT and YYREEE (reference sequence). The CDR3 sequence is CASSSGQAAVSTTEAFF. The CDR3 bases are TGTGCCAGCAGCTCCGGGCAAGCGGCCGTAAGTACCACTGAAGCTTTCTTT.

The chain is built from TRBV27 and TRBJ2-7, with D possibly TRBD1 on 7 matching bases. Per the germline V gene, CDR1 is MNHEY and CDR2 is SMNVEV (reference sequence). This CDR3 region has 16 residues. The V gene lost 5 bases and the J gene lost 3 bases, with 20 bases spanning the gap. CDR3 region: CASSQMEGAGRYEQYF. CDR3 sequence (DNA): TGTGCCAGCAGTCAGATGGAGGGGGCTGGTCGCTACGAGCAGTACTTC.

V is TRBV10-1 and J is TRBJ1-5; TRBD1 matches at 8 bases. This CDR3 comprises 19 residues. Germline CDR1 reads WNHNN; CDR2 reads SYGVQD (reference sequence). Trimming cost V 3 bases and J 0 bases; bases outside gene matches: 13. The CDR3 DNA follows: TGCGCCAGCAGTGAAACCACCTCCGGGACAGGTTATAGCAATCAGCCCCAGCATTTT. Its translation is CASSETTSGTGYSNQPQHF.

This rearrangement joins TRBV27 to TRBJ2-6; D ambiguous. This CDR3 is built from 15 residues. Germline-derived CDR1 and CDR2 are MNHEY and SMNVEV (reference sequence). V was cut by 6 bases and J by 2 bases, with 11 bases left in between. In nucleotides, the CDR3 is TGTGCCAGCAGGACCGAAGCCCCTGGGGCCAACGTCCTGACTTTC. It specifies CASRTEAPGANVLTF.

V gene TRBV27 combines with J gene TRBJ2-3; perhaps TRBD2 as D (6 bases). Per germline, CDR1 MNHEY and CDR2 SMNVEV (reference sequence). The ends were cut back, 3 bases at V and 2 bases at J, with 12 bases in the middle. The CDR3 loop spans 15 amino acids. The CDR3 nucleotides read TGTGCCAGCAGTTTTACGGGGGAGCCCACAGATACGCAGTATTTT. Translation gives CASSFTGEPTDTQYF.

This sequence joins TRBV23-1 and TRBJ2-3; 11 nucleotides line up with TRBD2. TRBV23-1 is an ORF; its function is uncertain. J gave up 4 bases and V 4 bases, and 19 bases lay outside the gene matches. The CDR3 has 20 residues. CDR3 protein: CASSPPGNSGGAFRPDTQYF. CDR3 nucleotide sequence: TGCGCCAGCAGTCCCCCCGGGAATAGCGGGGGGGCCTTCCGTCCAGATACGCAGTATTTT.

This chain joins TRBV29-1 and TRBJ1-2; no clear D. The CDR3 sequence is 12 residues long. The V gene's germline CDR1 is SQVTM and CDR2 ANQGSEA. The V end lost 1 base, the J end lost 4 bases, and 7 bases lay between the germline ends. This CDR3 reads CSVEGIGYGYTF. DNA of the CDR3: TGCAGCGTTGAAGGGATTGGCTATGGCTACACCTTC.

J is TRBJ1-5 and V is TRBV6-5; the D is unclear. V was trimmed by 7 bases and J by 0 bases, leaving 7 bases between them. The CDR3 covers 13 residues. Germline V lookup: CDR1 MNHEY, CDR2 SVGAGI. CDR3 sequence: CASKQDSNQPQHF. DNA for the CDR3: TGTGCCAGCAAGCAGGATAGCAATCAGCCCCAGCATTTT.

The J gene is TRBJ1-4, the V gene TRBV7-2; no clear D gene. The CDR3 is 13 amino acids. CDR1 SGHTA and CDR2 FQGNSA come from the germline V gene. V lost 1 base and J lost 5, with 5 bases in between. The chain's CDR3 is CASSLGENEKLFF. For the CDR3, the DNA is TGTGCCAGCAGCTTAGGGGAGAATGAAAAACTGTTTTTT.

The rearrangement uses TRBV6-5 and TRBJ1-1; no clear D gene. The length of the CDR3 is 14 residues. V was pared by 1 base and J by 5 bases, with 11 bases between. Germline V gene sequence: CDR1 MNHEY, CDR2 SVGAGI. The CDR3 DNA sequence: TGTGCCAGCAGTTACTTTCCGTCTGTGACTGAAGCTTTCTTT. Translating gives CASSYFPSVTEAFF.

This chain connects TRBV9 to TRBJ2-3; 7 nucleotides agree with TRBD1. The junction had 7 bases not matched to a gene; V was cut back by 3 bases and J by 0 bases. The CDR3 is made up of 16 amino acids. Germline loops: CDR1 SGDLS, CDR2 YYNGEE. CDR3 sequence (DNA): TGTGCCAGCAGCGCTCGCCGGGACAGAAGCACAGATACGCAGTATTTT. Translated, it gives CASSARRDRSTDTQYF.

The V and J genes are TRBV7-9 and TRBJ2-1; no reliable D call. Trimming left V 3 bases short and J 4 bases short, with 7 bases between. This CDR3 is built from 13 residues. Germline V gene data show CDR1 as SEHNR and CDR2 as FQNEAQ (reference sequence). The CDR3 DNA is TGTGCCAGCAGCTTCGGCGGTTACAATGAGCAGTTCTTC. This encodes CASSFGGYNEQFF.

The chain has TRBV5-1 and TRBJ1-2; no reliable D call. Germline-derived CDR1 and CDR2 are SGHRS and YFSETQ. V lost 0 bases and J lost 6, with 15 bases in between. The CDR3 runs 15 residues. In DNA form, the CDR3 reads TGCGCCAGCAGCTTGGGTAATGGGGTATTGGATGGCTACACCTTC. Residues: CASSLGNGVLDGYTF.

V gene TRBV27 combines with J gene TRBJ2-3; 9 bases line up with TRBD1. CDR1 and CDR2 (germline): MNHEY, SMNVEV (reference sequence). The CDR3 totals 16 residues. J lost 2 bases, V lost 3 bases, and 6 bases had no gene match. The CDR3 region has the DNA TGTGCCAGCAGTTTGGGACAGGGTAGGTTCACAGATACGCAGTATTTT. Its translation is CASSLGQGRFTDTQYF.

The chain employs TRBV4-1 and TRBJ1-1; D call uncertain. The CDR3 contains 14 residues. The V gene lost 4 bases and the J gene lost 4 bases, with 13 bases spanning the gap. Germline assignment: CDR1 MGHRA and CDR2 YSYEKL. CDR3 residues: CASSPSPGSTEAFF. The CDR3 nucleotides are TGCGCCAGCAGCCCTTCCCCCGGGAGCACTGAAGCTTTCTTT.

The chain employs TRBV4-2 and TRBJ2-1; 8 nucleotides match TRBD2. Germline V CDR1 and CDR2: LGHNA, YNFKEQ. This CDR3 spans 16 amino acids. V gave up 3 bases and J gave up 8 bases; unmatched junction bases: 12. The CDR3 coding sequence is TGTGCCAGCAGCCAGTGGACGGCGGGGGGCCAGGATGAGCAGTTCTTC. As protein: CASSQWTAGGQDEQFF.

This chain connects TRBV4-1 to TRBJ1-4, with D uncertain. The germline V gene encodes CDR1 MGHRA and CDR2 YSYEKL. The CDR3 covers 15 residues. Trimming took 3 bases from V and 0 from J, leaving 8 bases between them. The CDR3 coding sequence is TGCGCCAGCAGCCAGCAATCGACAACTAATGAAAAACTGTTTTTT. This codes for CASSQQSTTNEKLFF.

The chain has TRBV27 and TRBJ1-1; D might be TRBD1 (5 bases). V shed 5 bases and J shed 0 bases, with 13 bases lying between them. The germline CDR1 and CDR2 sequences are MNHEY and SMNVEV (reference sequence). The CDR3 runs 15 residues. The CDR3 here is CASSLTASLNTEAFF. The CDR3 DNA reads TGTGCCAGCAGTCTGACAGCCTCTTTGAACACTGAAGCTTTCTTT.

Worth noting for this clone: One end of the junction is discordant with germline, which a read error may explain. This chain uses TRBV4-1 with TRBJ1-4, with D possibly matching TRBD1 (5 bases). CDR3 length: 14 residues. Germline lookup yields CDR1 MGHRA and CDR2 YSYEKL. CDR3: CASSQSQGDEQLFF. In DNA, the CDR3 is TGCGCCAGCAGCCAATCCCAGGGTGATGAACAACTGTTTTTT.

CDR3 in DNA: TGTGCCAGCAGCCCAGATCCCCGAGACAGGGCGTACGAGCAGTACTTC. It specifies CASSPDPRDRAYEQYF. This chain joins TRBV7-9 and TRBJ2-7; TRBD1 aligns across 7 bases. The J segment lost 4 bases and the V segment lost 5 bases, leaving 14 bases of the junction unmatched. The CDR3 has 16 amino acids. The germline V gene encodes CDR1 SEHNR and CDR2 FQNEAQ (reference sequence).

The chain is built from TRBV2 and TRBJ1-5; weak D call: TRBD1 (6 bases). Germline CDR1 and CDR2: SNHLY and FYNNEI. Trimming removed 6 bases at V and 0 bases at J, with 15 bases between. This CDR3 comprises 16 residues. CDR3 sequence (DNA): TGTGCCAGCAGAGCCACAGGGATCTTTAGCAATCAGCCCCAGCATTTT. It yields the protein CASRATGIFSNQPQHF.

As concerns this clone: The sample carries other DNA sequences with the same CDR3. The rearrangement joins TRBV9 to TRBJ1-4, with 8 bases identical to TRBD1. The trim removed 0 bases at V and 7 bases at J, leaving 8 bases unmatched. The CDR3 consists of 16 residues. The germline CDR1 and CDR2 sequences are SGDLS and YYNGEE. CDR3 nucleotides: TGTGCCAGCAGCGTAGGGGCAGGGGGCGCGGGTGAAAAACTGTTTTTT. Translating it yields CASSVGAGGAGEKLFF.

The genes are TRBV10-1 and TRBJ2-7; 12 positions match TRBD2. The ends lost 2 bases at V and 2 bases at J; junction bases unmatched: 7. This CDR3 has 17 amino acids. Germline CDR1 and CDR2: WNHNN and SYGVQD (reference sequence). Here the CDR3 DNA reads TGCGCCAGCAGTGAGAAGGCGACTAGCGGGGGAACCTACGAGCAGTACTTC. This gives the protein CASSEKATSGGTYEQYF.